This is a list of T cell receptor beta chains from one sample in a study of identical twins. TCRdb ran MiXCR on the 5' RACE reads and lists one entry per CDR3 protein. The repertoire holds about 240,000 distinct CDR3 sequences, approximately 7.9% seen once, with roughly 5.4% in the top ten. These data are also associated with another study on yellow fever vaccine responses in identical twins.

Material for sequencing was CD8+ T cells sorted from blood. These receptors all come from a woman aged 18-30 years in good health. Both conserved end residues are part of each CDR3.

v_call,cdr3_aa
TRBV29-1,CSVAGRDPYGYTF
TRBV25-1,CASREGGTNYGYTF
TRBV20-1,CSARPRRIYEQYF
TRBV28,CASSFGTGTNEQFF
TRBV12-3/TRBV12-4,CASSLAQRADTDTQYF
TRBV4-1,CASSQGFGGQETQYF
TRBV6-4,CASSKISGTDTQYF
TRBV2,CASSEEWDRAYNEQFF
TRBV11-2,CASSLGVVRGNEQFF
TRBV29-1,CSVEKGLDYNEQFF
TRBV29-1,CSVTGGDRGFREQYF
TRBV2,CASSEGPTYYGYTF
TRBV7-9,CASSPKEGTAYNEQFF
TRBV27,CASSYTTGGSSGANVLTF
TRBV7-9,CASSLALIPEGEQFF
TRBV4-1,CASSQGVGYTEAFF
TRBV2,CASRTIPYNEQFF
TRBV9,CASSEGLTAEAFF
TRBV28,CASSLSGFNTEAFF
TRBV6-5,CASSYGPFGEKLFF
TRBV25-1,CASRSGQGESYEQYF
TRBV20-1,CSASTGDSSYNEQFF
TRBV11-2,CASSLIAFDGYTF
TRBV7-6,CASSASRRETHNEQFF
TRBV12-3/TRBV12-4,CASSLRQGWEKLFF
TRBV7-9,CASASGSYEQYF
TRBV7-9,CASSGPPNEKLFF
TRBV5-5,CASSIAQGMDPTLHF
TRBV7-9,CASSPDSLFSYGYTF
TRBV9,CASSVEASAYNEQFF
TRBV24-1,CATSDHPYNEQFF
TRBV20-1,CRAGGQGATDTQYF
TRBV12-3/TRBV12-4,CASRYQGSYNEQFF
TRBV12-3/TRBV12-4,CATSGTTPYEQYF
TRBV16,CASSHPLGIDIQYF
TRBV15,CATTGGNTGELFF
TRBV7-2,CASSLEAGALGNEQFF
TRBV7-9,CASSQSGLGTDTQYF
TRBV24-1,CATSESDYEQYF
TRBV20-1,CSASGQETQYF
TRBV14,CASSQEGPSYNEQFF
TRBV28,CASSFILAGYEQYF
TRBV9,CASSLRSERVTEAFF
TRBV7-8,CASTIAGRTYNEQFF
TRBV29-1,CSAVMNTEAFF